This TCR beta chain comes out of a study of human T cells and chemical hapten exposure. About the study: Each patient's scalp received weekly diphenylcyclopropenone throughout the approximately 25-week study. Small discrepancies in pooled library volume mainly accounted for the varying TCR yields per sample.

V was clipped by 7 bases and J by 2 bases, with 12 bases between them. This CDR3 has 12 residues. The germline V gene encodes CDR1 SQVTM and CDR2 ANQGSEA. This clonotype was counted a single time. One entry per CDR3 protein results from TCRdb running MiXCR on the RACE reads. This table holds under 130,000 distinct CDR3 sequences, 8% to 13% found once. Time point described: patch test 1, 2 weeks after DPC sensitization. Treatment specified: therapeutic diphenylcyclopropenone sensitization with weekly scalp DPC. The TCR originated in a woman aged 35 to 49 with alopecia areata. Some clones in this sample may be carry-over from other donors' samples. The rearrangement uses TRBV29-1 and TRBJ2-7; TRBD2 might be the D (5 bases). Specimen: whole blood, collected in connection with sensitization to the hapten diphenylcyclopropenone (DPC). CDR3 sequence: CSAATGTYEQYF. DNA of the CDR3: TGCAGCGCCGCGACGGGAACCTACGAGCAGTACTTC.